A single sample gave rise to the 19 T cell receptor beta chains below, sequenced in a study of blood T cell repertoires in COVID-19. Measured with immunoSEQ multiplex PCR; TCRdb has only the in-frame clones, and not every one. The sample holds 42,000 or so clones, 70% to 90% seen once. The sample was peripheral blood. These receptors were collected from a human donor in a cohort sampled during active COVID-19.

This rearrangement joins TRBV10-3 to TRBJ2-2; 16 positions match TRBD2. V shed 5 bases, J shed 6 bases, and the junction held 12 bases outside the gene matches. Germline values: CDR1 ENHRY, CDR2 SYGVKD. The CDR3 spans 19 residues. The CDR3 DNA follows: TGTGCCATCAGTCTGTCCGGGACTAGCGGGGGGGCCTGGGCCGGGGAGCTGTTTTTT. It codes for CAISLSGTSGGAWAGELFF.

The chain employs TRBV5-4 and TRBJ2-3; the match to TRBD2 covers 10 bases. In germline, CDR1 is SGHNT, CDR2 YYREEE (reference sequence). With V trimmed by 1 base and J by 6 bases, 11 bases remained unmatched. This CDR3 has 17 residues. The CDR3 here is CASSLSQRGGRSDTQYF. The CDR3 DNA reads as TGTGCCAGCAGCTTGAGCCAGCGGGGGGGCCGAAGCGATACGCAGTATTTT.

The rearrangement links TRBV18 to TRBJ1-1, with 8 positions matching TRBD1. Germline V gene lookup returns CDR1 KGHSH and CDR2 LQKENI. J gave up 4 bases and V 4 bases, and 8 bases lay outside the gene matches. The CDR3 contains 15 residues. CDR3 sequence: CASSRNRGDRTEAFF. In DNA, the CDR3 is TGTGCCAGCTCACGCAACAGGGGGGATCGCACTGAAGCTTTCTTT.

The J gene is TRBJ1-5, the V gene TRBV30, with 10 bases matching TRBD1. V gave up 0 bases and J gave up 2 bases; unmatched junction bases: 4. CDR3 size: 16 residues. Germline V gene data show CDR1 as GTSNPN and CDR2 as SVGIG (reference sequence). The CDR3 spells CAWSVFGTGGNQPQHF. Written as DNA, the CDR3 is TGTGCCTGGAGTGTATTTGGGACAGGGGGCAATCAGCCCCAGCATTTT.

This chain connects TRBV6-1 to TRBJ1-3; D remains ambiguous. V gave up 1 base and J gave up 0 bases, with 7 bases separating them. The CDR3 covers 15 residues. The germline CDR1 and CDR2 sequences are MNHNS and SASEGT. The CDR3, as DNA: TGTGCCAGCAGTGAAGTCGGTAGCTCTGGAAACACCATATATTTT. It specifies CASSEVGSSGNTIYF.

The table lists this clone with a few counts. The CDR3 bases are TGTGCCAGCAGGGAGACGGTCCTCGAGCAGTACTTC. Its translation is CASRETVLEQYF. The chain uses TRBV2 and TRBJ2-7; D gene ambiguous. Trimming removed 6 bases at V and 6 bases at J, with 12 bases between. Germline values: CDR1 SNHLY, CDR2 FYNNEI. The CDR3 contains 12 residues.

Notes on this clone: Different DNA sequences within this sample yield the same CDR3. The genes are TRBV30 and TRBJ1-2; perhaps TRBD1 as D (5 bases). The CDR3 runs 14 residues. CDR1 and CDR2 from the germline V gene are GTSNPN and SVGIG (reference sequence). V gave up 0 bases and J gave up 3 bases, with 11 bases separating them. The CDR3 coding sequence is TGTGCCTGGAGTGTACGGCAGGGCGACTATGGCTACACCTTC. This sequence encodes CAWSVRQGDYGYTF. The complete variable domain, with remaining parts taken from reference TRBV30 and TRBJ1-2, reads SQTIHQWPATLVQPVGSPLSLECTVEGTSNPNLYWYRQAAGRGLQLLFYSVGIGQISSEVPQNLSASRPQDRQFILSSKKLLLSDSGFYLCAWSVRQGDYGYTFGSGTRLTVV.

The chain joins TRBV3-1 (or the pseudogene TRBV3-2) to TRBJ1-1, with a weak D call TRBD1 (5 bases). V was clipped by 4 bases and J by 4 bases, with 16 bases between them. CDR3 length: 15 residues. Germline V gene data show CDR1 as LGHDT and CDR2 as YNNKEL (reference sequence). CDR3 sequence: CASSPGEGGVTEAFF. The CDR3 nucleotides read TGTGCCAGCAGCCCGGGGGAGGGAGGAGTCACTGAAGCTTTCTTT.

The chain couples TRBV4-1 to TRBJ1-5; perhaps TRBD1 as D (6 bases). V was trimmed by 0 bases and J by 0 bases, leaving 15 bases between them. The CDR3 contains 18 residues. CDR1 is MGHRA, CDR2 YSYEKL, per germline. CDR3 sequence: CASSQDRGRTDSNQPQHF. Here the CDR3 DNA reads TGCGCCAGCAGCCAAGATCGGGGCCGGACAGATAGCAATCAGCCCCAGCATTTT.

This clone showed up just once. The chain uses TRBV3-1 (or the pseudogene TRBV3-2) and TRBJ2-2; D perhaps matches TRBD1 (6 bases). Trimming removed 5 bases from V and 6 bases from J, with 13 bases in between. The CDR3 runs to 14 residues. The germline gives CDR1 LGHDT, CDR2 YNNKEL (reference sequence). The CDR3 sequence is CASSTNDRSGELFF. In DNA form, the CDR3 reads TGTGCCAGCAGCACCAACGACAGGTCCGGGGAGCTGTTTTTT.

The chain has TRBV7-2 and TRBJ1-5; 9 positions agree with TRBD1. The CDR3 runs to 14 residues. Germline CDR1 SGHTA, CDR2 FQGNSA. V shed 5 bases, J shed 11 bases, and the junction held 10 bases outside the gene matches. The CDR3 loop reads CASSPDRGRLAQHF. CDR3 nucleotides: TGTGCCAGCAGCCCGGACAGGGGAAGGTTAGCCCAGCATTTT.

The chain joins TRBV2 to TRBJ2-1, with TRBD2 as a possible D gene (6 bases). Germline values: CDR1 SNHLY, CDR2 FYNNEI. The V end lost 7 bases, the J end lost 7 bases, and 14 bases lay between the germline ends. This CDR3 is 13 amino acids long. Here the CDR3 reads CASNLAGTNEQFF. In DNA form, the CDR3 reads TGTGCCAGCAATCTGGCGGGGACGAATGAGCAGTTCTTC.

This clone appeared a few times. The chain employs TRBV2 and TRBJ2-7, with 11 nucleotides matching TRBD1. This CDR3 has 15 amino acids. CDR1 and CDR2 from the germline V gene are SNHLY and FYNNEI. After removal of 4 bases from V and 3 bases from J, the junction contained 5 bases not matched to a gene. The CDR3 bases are TGTGCCAGCAGTGCGGGACAGGGGGGCTTCTACGAGCAGTACTTC. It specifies CASSAGQGGFYEQYF.

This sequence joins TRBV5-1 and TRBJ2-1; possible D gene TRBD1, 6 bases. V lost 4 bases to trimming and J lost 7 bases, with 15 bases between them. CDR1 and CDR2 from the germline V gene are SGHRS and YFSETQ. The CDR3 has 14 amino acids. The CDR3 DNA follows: TGCGCCAGCAGCCACAGGGACCCCTGGAATGAGCAGTTCTTC. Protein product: CASSHRDPWNEQFF.

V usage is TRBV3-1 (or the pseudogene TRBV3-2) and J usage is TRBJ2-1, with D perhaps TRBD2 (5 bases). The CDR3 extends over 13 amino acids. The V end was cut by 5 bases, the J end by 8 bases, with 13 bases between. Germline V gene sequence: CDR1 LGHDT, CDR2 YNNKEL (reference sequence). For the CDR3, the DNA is TGTGCCAGCAGCGCCTCGCCGGGATATGAGCAGTTCTTC. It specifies CASSASPGYEQFF.

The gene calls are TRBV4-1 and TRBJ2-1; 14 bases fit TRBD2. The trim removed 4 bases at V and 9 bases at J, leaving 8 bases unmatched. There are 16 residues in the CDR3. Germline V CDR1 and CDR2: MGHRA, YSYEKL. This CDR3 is CASSLTSGGVLSEQFF. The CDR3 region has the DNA TGCGCCAGCAGCCTGACTAGCGGGGGGGTCCTCAGTGAGCAGTTCTTC.

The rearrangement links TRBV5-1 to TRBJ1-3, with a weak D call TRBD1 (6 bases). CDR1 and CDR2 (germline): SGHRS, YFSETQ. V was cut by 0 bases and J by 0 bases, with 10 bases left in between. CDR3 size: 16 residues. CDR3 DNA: TGCGCCAGCAGCTTGGCCGGACAGATCTCTGGAAACACCATATATTTT. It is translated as CASSLAGQISGNTIYF.

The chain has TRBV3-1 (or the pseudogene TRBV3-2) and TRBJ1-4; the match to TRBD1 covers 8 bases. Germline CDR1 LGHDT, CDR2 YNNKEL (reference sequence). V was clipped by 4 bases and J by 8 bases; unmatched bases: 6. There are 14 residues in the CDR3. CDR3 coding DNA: TGTGCCAGCAGCCCCGGGACAGGCAGCGAAAAACTGTTTTTT. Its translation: CASSPGTGSEKLFF.

The CDR3 region has the DNA TGTGCCAGCAGCCGGGGGGCCCAGGAAAAACTGTTTTTT. Its translation: CASSRGAQEKLFF. This chain uses TRBV5-5 with TRBJ1-4, with a possible D match to TRBD1 (6 bases). The ends were cut back, 4 bases at V and 8 bases at J, with 12 bases in the middle. The CDR3 has 13 residues. The germline gives CDR1 SGHKS, CDR2 YYEKEE (reference sequence).